This T cell receptor beta chain emerged from a study of blood T cell repertoires in COVID-19. On the study more broadly: Donors in the United States, Italy and Spain gave samples during acute or convalescent COVID-19. In each case, the material was cDNA or gDNA derived from T cells, B-cell-depleted T cells, or PBMCs.

This clone has just one count. Per the study methods: The authors estimated nucleated cell counts from reference gene primer amplification. The repertoire was sequenced with immunoSEQ multiplex PCR; TCRdb's copy has only in-frame clones and lacks some. The DNA was the basis for D and trimming; V, J and clone size are from that table. The repertoire includes 200,000 or so clones, around 86% of them detected once, and over 3% sits in the top ten. Germline V gene data show CDR1 as SGDLS and CDR2 as YYNGEE. This CDR3 comprises 16 residues. Trimming took 4 bases from V and 2 from J, leaving 18 bases between them. Cohorts were assigned according to the clinical history that participants reported.

The sample consisted of PBMCs or T cells enriched from blood (not recorded which). The chain carries TRBV9 and TRBJ1-2; D might be TRBD1 (6 bases). This receptor was identified in a woman between 40 and 50 years old with acute COVID-19. The CDR3 sequence is CASSLLQGRVNYGYTF. DNA for the CDR3: TGTGCCAGCAGCCTCTTACAGGGTAGAGTAAACTATGGCTACACCTTC.